This TCR beta chain was sequenced in a study of blood T cell repertoires in COVID-19. At the level of the study: Acute and convalescent COVID-19 samples came from the United States, Italy and Spain. PBMCs, B-cell-depleted T cells, or T cells provided the cDNA or gDNA that made up the material.

Germline V gives CDR1 LNHDA, CDR2 SQIVND (reference sequence). V was pared by 3 bases and J by 6 bases, with 7 bases between. The CDR3 runs 12 residues. This clone has only a few counts. In the authors' methods: Estimated nucleated cell counts came from reference gene primer amplification. Data came from immunoSEQ multiplex PCR; TCRdb stores just in-frame clones and leaves some out. V, J and clone size reflect that table, while D and trimming were determined from the DNA. This sample yields nearly 300,000 clones, of which 70% to 90% are seen a single time; approximately 6.6% belongs to the top ten. Sequenced material: peripheral blood. The chain employs TRBV19 and TRBJ2-3, with D hard to call. The TCR was taken from a woman in her twenties or thirties who had recovered from COVID-19. The DNA of the CDR3 is TGTGCCAGTAGTATTAGACTGGATACGCAGTATTTT. Protein sequence: CASSIRLDTQYF.